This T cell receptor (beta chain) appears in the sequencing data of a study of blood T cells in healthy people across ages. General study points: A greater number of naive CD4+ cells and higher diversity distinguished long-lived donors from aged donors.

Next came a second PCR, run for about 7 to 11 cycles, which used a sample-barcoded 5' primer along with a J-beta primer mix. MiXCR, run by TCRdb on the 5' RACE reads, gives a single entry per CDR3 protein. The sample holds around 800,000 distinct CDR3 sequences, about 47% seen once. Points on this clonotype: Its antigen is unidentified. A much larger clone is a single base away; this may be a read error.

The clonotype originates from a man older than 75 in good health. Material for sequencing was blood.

This CDR3 is CACSPTGRQETQYF. The DNA for the CDR3 is TGTGCCTGCAGCCCAACAGGGCGCCAAGAGACCCAGTACTTC. The chain couples TRBV7-9 to TRBJ2-5; tentatively, D is TRBD1 (6 bases). This CDR3 contains 14 residues. CDR1 is SEHNR and CDR2 is FQNEAQ in the germline V gene (reference sequence). The full variable domain, rest sourced from reference TRBV7-9 and TRBJ2-5, is DTGVSQNPRHKITKRGQNVTFRCDPISEHNRLYWYRQTLGQGPEFLTYFQNEAQLEKSRLLSDRFSAERPKGSFSTLEIQRTEQGDSAMYLCACSPTGRQETQYFGPGTRLLVL.